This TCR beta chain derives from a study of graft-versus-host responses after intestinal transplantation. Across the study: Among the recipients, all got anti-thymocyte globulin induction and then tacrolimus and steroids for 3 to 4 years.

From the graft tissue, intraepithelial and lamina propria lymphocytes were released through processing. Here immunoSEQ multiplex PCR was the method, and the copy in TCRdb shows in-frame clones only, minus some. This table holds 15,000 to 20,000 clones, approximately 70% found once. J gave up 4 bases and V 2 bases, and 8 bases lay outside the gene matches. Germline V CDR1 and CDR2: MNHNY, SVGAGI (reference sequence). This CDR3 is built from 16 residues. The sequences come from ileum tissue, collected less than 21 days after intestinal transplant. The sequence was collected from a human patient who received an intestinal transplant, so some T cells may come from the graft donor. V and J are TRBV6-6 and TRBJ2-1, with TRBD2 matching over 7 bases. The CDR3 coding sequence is TGTGCCAGCAGTTACCCGTCCGGGACTATATACAATGAGCAGTTCTTC. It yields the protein CASSYPSGTIYNEQFF.